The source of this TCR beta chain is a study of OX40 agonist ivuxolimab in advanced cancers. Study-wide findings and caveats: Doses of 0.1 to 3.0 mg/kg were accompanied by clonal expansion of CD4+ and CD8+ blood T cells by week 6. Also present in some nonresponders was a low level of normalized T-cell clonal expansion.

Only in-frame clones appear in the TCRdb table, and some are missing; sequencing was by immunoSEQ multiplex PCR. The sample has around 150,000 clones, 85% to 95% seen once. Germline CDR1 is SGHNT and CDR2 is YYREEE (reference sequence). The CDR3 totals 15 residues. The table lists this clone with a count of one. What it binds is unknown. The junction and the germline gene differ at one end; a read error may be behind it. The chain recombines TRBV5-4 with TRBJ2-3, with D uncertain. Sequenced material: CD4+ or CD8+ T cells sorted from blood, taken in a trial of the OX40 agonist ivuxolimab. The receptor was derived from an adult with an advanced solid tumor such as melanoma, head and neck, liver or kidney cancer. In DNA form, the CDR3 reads TGTGCCAGCAGCTTTGTTCCGGCTCTCACAGATACGCGGTATTTT. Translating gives CASSFVPALTDTRYF.